This TCR beta chain came from a study of control samples from healthy donors and cancer patients. This CDR3 is 17 amino acids long. Per germline, CDR1 MGHDK and CDR2 SYGVNS. Trimming cost V 7 bases and J 4 bases, with 25 bases left between them. TCRdb's table, derived via immunoSEQ multiplex PCR, lists solely in-frame clones and lacks some. The data hold 130,000 or so clones, with approximately 91% observed a single time. This sequence joins TRBV25-1 and TRBJ2-5, with TRBD2 as a possible D gene (7 bases). The source material was blood. The source of this sequence is a man in his fifties in good health. CDR3 nucleotides: TGTGCCAGCACCGAAGGCAGGGGAGGGCCCCCAAGAGAGACCCAGTACTTC. This codes for CASTEGRGGPPRETQYF.